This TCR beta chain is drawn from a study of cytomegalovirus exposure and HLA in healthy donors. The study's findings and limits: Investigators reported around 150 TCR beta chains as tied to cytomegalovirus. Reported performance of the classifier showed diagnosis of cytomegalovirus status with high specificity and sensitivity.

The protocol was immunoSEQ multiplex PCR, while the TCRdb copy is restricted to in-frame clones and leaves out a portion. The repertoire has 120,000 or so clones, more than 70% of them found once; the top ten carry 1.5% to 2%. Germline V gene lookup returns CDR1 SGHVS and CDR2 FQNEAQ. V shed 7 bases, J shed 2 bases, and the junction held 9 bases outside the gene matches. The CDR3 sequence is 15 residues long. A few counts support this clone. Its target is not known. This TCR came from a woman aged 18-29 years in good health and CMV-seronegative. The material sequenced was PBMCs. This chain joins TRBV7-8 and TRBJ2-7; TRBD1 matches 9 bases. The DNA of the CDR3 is TGTGCCAGCACTAATCTCGGGACAGGGACCTACGAGCAGTACTTC. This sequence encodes CASTNLGTGTYEQYF.